One and the same sample provided the 17 T cell receptor beta chains below, sequenced in a study of blood T cell repertoires in COVID-19. The method was immunoSEQ multiplex PCR; TCRdb's version includes in-frame clones alone and lacks a portion of them. The sample holds more than 65,000 clones, roughly 80% seen once. Sequencing used peripheral blood. These receptors all come from a woman over 75 with acute or convalescent COVID-19.

This chain uses TRBV7-9 with TRBJ1-1, with 8 bases that match TRBD1. Germline V lookup: CDR1 SEHNR, CDR2 FQNEAQ (reference sequence). Germline trimming cut 5 bases from V and 4 bases from J; bases unmatched to any gene: 3. This CDR3 region has 13 residues. CDR3 sequence reads: CASSRTGSTEAFF. The CDR3 coding sequence is TGTGCCAGCAGCCGGACAGGGAGCACTGAAGCTTTCTTT.

The chain employs TRBV5-1 and TRBJ1-6; no clear D. The V end was cut by 5 bases, the J end by 10 bases, with 19 bases between. The V gene's germline CDR1 is SGHRS and CDR2 YFSETQ. The CDR3 is 15 amino acids. The CDR3 sequence is CASSLILGEGSPLHF. As DNA, the CDR3 is TGCGCCAGCAGTTTAATACTTGGCGAGGGCTCACCCCTCCACTTT.

This clone was found a few times. This chain connects TRBV2 to TRBJ2-5; D not resolved. There are 11 residues in the CDR3. V gave up 5 bases and J gave up 2 bases, with 3 bases separating them. Germline lookup yields CDR1 SNHLY and CDR2 FYNNEI. The CDR3 sequence is CASSPQETQYF. In nucleotides, the CDR3 is TGTGCCAGCAGTCCTCAAGAGACCCAGTACTTC.

CDR3 DNA sequence: TGTGCCAGCTCAGTTGAGGAAAAACTGTTTTTT. It specifies CASSVEEKLFF. This rearrangement joins TRBV18 to TRBJ1-4; D gene unclear. Germline CDR1 and CDR2: KGHSH and LQKENI. This CDR3 is 11 amino acids long. The V end was cut by 5 bases, the J end by 8 bases, with 6 bases between.

V gene TRBV4-2 combines with J gene TRBJ2-7, with TRBD2 matching over 7 bases. The CDR3 is 16 amino acids. Germline V CDR1 and CDR2: LGHNA, YNFKEQ. With V trimmed by 0 bases and J by 5 bases, 10 bases remained unmatched. Here the CDR3 reads CASSQERAGFSDEQYF. Written as DNA, the CDR3 is TGTGCCAGCAGCCAAGAAAGAGCGGGGTTTAGCGACGAGCAGTACTTC.

In this sample, this clone turned up once. The rearrangement joins TRBV18 to TRBJ1-3; 8 positions match TRBD1. Unmatched junction bases numbered 4, after V lost 1 base and J lost 2 bases. The germline V gene encodes CDR1 KGHSH and CDR2 LQKENI. The CDR3 runs to 16 residues. DNA for the CDR3: TGTGCCAGCTCACCACAACGGACAGGGACTGGAAACACCATATATTTT. The encoded protein is CASSPQRTGTGNTIYF. Combining the CDR3 with reference TRBV18 and TRBJ1-3 gives the whole variable domain NAGVMQNPRHLVRRRGQEARLRCSPMKGHSHVYWYRQLPEEGLKFMVYLQKENIIDESGMPKERFSAEFPKEGPSILRIQQVVRGDSAAYFCASSPQRTGTGNTIYFGEGSWLTVV.

The CDR3 DNA is TGTGCCAGCAGTCGAGGGACATCGGTCTCTGGAAACACCATATATTTT. Its protein is CASSRGTSVSGNTIYF. The chain combines TRBV2 with TRBJ1-3; the D gene is possibly TRBD1 (6 bases). Germline V gene lookup returns CDR1 SNHLY and CDR2 FYNNEI. The CDR3 length is 16 residues. Trimming cost V 5 bases and J 0 bases, with 14 bases left between them.

This CDR3 reads CASSYLQGFWSPLHF. CDR3 nucleotides: TGTGCCAGCAGTTACCTACAGGGTTTCTGGTCACCCCTCCACTTT. The chain couples TRBV6-6 to TRBJ1-6; tentative D call: TRBD1 (6 bases). Trimming pared 2 bases from V and 10 bases from J, leaving 15 bases between. The CDR3 extends over 15 amino acids. Germline-derived CDR1 and CDR2 are MNHNY and SVGAGI (reference sequence).

J is TRBJ2-3 and V is TRBV6-6; a weak D match, TRBD1 (5 bases). Germline V gene sequence: CDR1 MNHNY, CDR2 SVGAGI (reference sequence). This CDR3 is built from 14 residues. V lost 2 bases and J lost 6, with 12 bases in between. CDR3 DNA sequence: TGTGCCAGCAGTTACGCGAAGGGGAAGGATACGCAGTATTTT. It is translated as CASSYAKGKDTQYF.

The chain recombines TRBV2 with TRBJ2-1; D not resolved. Germline values: CDR1 SNHLY, CDR2 FYNNEI. V was trimmed by 7 bases and J by 0 bases, leaving 7 bases between them. The CDR3 is made up of 13 amino acids. The CDR3, as DNA: TGTGCCAGCATATGGAGCTCCTACAATGAGCAGTTCTTC. It yields the protein CASIWSSYNEQFF.

This clone was detected once. The chain employs TRBV2 and TRBJ2-1, with 12 bases fitting TRBD2. Germline loops: CDR1 SNHLY, CDR2 FYNNEI. CDR3 length: 15 amino acids. V gave up 5 bases and J gave up 2 bases; unmatched junction bases: 1. Here the CDR3 DNA reads TGTGCCAGCAGTAGACTAGCGGGGGCCTACAATGAGCAGTTCTTC. Translation gives CASSRLAGAYNEQFF. Variable domain in full (rest from reference TRBV2 and TRBJ2-1): EPEVTQTPSHQVTQMGQEVILRCVPISNHLYFYWYRQILGQKVEFLVSFYNNEISEKSEIFDDQFSVERPDGSNFTLKIRSTKLEDSAMYFCASSRLAGAYNEQFFGPGTRLTVL.

The chain links TRBV12-3 or TRBV12-4 to TRBJ2-7; a possible D gene is TRBD1 (6 bases). With 5 bases removed from V and 3 bases from J, the gap between germline ends came to 11 bases. CDR3 length: 13 residues. The CDR3 loop is CASSTTRGYEQYF. CDR3 nucleotides: TGTGCCAGCAGTACTACCAGGGGCTACGAGCAGTACTTC.

The chain joins TRBV21-1 to TRBJ1-1; no DNA check was done on the table's D call, TRBD1. TRBV21-1 is an annotated pseudogene. CDR3 length: 14 residues. CDR3 loop: CASSKSDRSPEAFF. For the CDR3, the DNA is TGTGCCAGCAGCAAATCGGACAGGTCGCCTGAAGCTTTCTTT.

This sequence joins TRBV3-1 (or the pseudogene TRBV3-2) and TRBJ1-5; TRBD1 might be the D (5 bases). The CDR3 consists of 15 residues. The ends were cut back, 4 bases at V and 4 bases at J, with 14 bases in the middle. Germline CDR1 and CDR2: LGHDT and YNNKEL (reference sequence). The CDR3 region is CASSPNAGVNQPQHF. The CDR3 bases are TGTGCCAGCAGCCCCAATGCGGGGGTTAATCAGCCCCAGCATTTT.

V gene TRBV3-1 (or the pseudogene TRBV3-2) combines with J gene TRBJ2-7; D not resolved. CDR1 is LGHDT, CDR2 YNNKEL, per germline (reference sequence). V lost 1 base, J lost 7 bases, and 5 bases lay in between. The CDR3 runs 11 residues. CDR3 residues: CASSQAREQYF. In DNA form, the CDR3 reads TGTGCCAGCAGCCAAGCACGGGAGCAGTACTTC.

This chain uses TRBV2 with TRBJ1-1, with 7 bases that match TRBD1. The V and J ends lost 4 bases and 8 bases, in that order; junction bases with no gene match: 1. The CDR3 is 11 amino acids. CDR1 and CDR2 from the germline V gene are SNHLY and FYNNEI. The CDR3 region is CASSVTGEAFF. The DNA for the CDR3 is TGTGCCAGCAGTGTGACAGGGGAAGCTTTCTTT.

This chain uses TRBV7-9 with TRBJ2-2; maybe TRBD1 (7 bases). The ends were cut back, 2 bases at V and 4 bases at J, with 20 bases in the middle. There are 18 residues in the CDR3. In germline, CDR1 is SEHNR, CDR2 FQNEAQ (reference sequence). The DNA of the CDR3 is TGTGCCAGCAGCTTAAGCGGGTCCTGGGACAGCGTCACCGGGGAGCTGTTTTTT. The encoded protein is CASSLSGSWDSVTGELFF. The full variable domain, completed using reference TRBV7-9 and TRBJ2-2, is DTGVSQNPRHKITKRGQNVTFRCDPISEHNRLYWYRQTLGQGPEFLTYFQNEAQLEKSRLLSDRFSAERPKGSFSTLEIQRTEQGDSAMYLCASSLSGSWDSVTGELFFGEGSRLTVL.